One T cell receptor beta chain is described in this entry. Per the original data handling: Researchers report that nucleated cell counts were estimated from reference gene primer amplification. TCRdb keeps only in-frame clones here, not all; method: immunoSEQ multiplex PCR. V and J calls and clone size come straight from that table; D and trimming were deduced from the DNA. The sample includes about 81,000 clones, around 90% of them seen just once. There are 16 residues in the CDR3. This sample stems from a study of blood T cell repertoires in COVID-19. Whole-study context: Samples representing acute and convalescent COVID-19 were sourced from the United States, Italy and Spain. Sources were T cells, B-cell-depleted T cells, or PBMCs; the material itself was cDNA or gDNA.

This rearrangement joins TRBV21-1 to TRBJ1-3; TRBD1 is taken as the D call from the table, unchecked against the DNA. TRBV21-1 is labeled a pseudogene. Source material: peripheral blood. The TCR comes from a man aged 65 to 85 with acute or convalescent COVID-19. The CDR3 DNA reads TGTGCCAGCAGCAATCCGACAGAAACCTCTGGAAACACCATATATTTT. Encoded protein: CASSNPTETSGNTIYF.